The clone carrying this TCR beta chain came up a few times. The data belong to a study of blood T cell repertoires in COVID-19. Study-wide context: From T cells, B-cell-depleted T cells, or PBMCs came the material, which was cDNA or gDNA.

The V end lost 3 bases, the J end lost 5 bases, and 8 bases lay between the germline ends. The CDR3 has 13 residues. Germline CDR1 reads SGHNT; CDR2 reads YYREEE (reference sequence). Sequencing used immunoSEQ multiplex PCR; TCRdb keeps in-frame clones, though not all of them. Of 250,000 or so clones detected, around 84% appear once; the ten largest clones hold under 9%. This receptor was identified in a woman in her 70s with active or convalescent COVID-19. V is TRBV5-4 and J is TRBJ2-2; tentative D call: TRBD2 (6 bases). The specimen was peripheral blood. CDR3 protein: CASSSRGTGELFF. The DNA of the CDR3 is TGTGCCAGCAGCTCTCGGGGGACCGGGGAGCTGTTTTTT.